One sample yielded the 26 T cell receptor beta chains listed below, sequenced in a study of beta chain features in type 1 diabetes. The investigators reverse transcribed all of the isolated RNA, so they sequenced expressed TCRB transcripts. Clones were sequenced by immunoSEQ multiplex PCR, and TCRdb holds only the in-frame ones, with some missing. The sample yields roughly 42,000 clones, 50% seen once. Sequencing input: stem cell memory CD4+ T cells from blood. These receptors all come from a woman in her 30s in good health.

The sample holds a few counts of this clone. This chain's CDR3 is CASSSRTGVEQYF. CDR3 DNA: TGTGCCAGCAGCTCTCGGACAGGGGTCGAGCAGTACTTC. J is TRBJ2-7 and V is TRBV7-2, with 9 nucleotides matching TRBD1. CDR3 size: 13 residues. With 4 bases clipped from V and 6 bases from J, the junction kept 4 bases outside the gene matches. Germline V gene data show CDR1 as SGHTA and CDR2 as FQGNSA.

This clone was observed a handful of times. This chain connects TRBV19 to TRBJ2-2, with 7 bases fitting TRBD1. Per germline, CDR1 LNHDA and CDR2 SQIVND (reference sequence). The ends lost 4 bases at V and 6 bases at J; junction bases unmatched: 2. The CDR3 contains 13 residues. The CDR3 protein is CASSTQGAGELFF. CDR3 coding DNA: TGTGCCAGTAGTACCCAGGGGGCCGGGGAGCTGTTTTTT. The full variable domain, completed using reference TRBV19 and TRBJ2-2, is DGGITQSPKYLFRKEGQNVTLSCEQNLNHDAMYWYRQDPGQGLRLIYYSQIVNDFQKGDIAEGYSVSREKKESFPLTVTSAQKNPTAFYLCASSTQGAGELFFGEGSRLTVL.

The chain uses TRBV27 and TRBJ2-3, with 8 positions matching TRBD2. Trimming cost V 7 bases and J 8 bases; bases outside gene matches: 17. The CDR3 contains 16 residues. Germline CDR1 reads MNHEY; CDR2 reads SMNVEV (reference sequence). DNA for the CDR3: TGTGCCAGCACTGCCGTCGGGGGGGGCATGGGTGGTACGCAGTATTTT. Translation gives CASTAVGGGMGGTQYF.

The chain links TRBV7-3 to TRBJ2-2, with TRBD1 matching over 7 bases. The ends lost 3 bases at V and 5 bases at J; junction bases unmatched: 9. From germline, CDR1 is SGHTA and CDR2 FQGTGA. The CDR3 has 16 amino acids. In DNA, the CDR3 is TGTGCCAGCAGCTTTTCTCGGCCAGGGGGAACCGGGGAGCTGTTTTTT. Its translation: CASSFSRPGGTGELFF.

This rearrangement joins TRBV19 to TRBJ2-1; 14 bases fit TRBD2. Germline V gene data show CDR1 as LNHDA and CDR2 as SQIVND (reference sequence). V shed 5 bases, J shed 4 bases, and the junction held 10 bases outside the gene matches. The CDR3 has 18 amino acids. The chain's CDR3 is CASSPRLAGGSTYNEQFF. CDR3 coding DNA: TGTGCCAGTAGTCCGAGACTAGCGGGAGGGTCCACATACAATGAGCAGTTCTTC.

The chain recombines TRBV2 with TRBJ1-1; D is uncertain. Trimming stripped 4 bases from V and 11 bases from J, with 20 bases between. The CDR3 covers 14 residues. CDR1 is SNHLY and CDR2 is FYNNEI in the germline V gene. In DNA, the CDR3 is TGTGCCAGCAGTGGCGGACTTGGTCTCTATTGGGCTTTCTTT. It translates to CASSGGLGLYWAFF.

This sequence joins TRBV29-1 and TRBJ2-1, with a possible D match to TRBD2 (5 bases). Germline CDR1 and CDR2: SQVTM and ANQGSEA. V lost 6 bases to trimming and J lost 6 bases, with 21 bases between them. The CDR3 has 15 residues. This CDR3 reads CSVPPRASPGNEQFF. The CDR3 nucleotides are TGCAGCGTACCCCCTAGGGCTAGCCCGGGCAATGAGCAGTTCTTC.

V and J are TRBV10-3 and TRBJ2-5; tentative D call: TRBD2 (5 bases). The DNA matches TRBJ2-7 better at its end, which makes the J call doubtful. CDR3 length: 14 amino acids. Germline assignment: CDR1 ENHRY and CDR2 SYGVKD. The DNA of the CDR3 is TGTGCCATCAGTGAGTCTCAACTAGAGAACGAGCAGTACTTC. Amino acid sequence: CAISESQLENEQYF.

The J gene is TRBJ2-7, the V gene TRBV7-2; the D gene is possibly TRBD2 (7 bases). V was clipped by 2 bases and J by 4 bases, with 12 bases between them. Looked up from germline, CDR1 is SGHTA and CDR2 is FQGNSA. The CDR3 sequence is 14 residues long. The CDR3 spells CASSLRGGEYEQYF. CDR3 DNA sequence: TGTGCCAGCAGCTTAAGGGGGGGGGAGTACGAGCAGTACTTC.

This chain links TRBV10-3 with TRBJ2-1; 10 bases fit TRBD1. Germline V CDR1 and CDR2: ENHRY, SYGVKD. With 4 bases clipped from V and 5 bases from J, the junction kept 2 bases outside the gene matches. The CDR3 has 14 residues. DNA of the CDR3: TGTGCCATCAGTGCGGGACAGGGGAACAATGAGCAGTTCTTC. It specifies CAISAGQGNNEQFF.

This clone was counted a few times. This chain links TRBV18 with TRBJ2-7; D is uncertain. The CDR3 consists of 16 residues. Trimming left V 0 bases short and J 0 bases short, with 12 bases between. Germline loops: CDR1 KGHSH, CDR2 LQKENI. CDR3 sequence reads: CASSPPDSRGSYEQYF. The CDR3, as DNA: TGTGCCAGCTCACCACCTGACTCCCGAGGCTCCTACGAGCAGTACTTC. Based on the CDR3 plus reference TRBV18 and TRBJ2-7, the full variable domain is NAGVMQNPRHLVRRRGQEARLRCSPMKGHSHVYWYRQLPEEGLKFMVYLQKENIIDESGMPKERFSAEFPKEGPSILRIQQVVRGDSAAYFCASSPPDSRGSYEQYFGPGTRLTVT.

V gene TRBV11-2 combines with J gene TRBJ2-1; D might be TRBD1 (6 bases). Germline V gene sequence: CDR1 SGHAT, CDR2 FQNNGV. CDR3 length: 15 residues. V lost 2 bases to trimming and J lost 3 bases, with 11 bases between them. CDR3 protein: CASSLIQGIYNEQFF. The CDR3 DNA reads TGTGCCAGCAGCTTAATTCAGGGGATCTACAATGAGCAGTTCTTC.

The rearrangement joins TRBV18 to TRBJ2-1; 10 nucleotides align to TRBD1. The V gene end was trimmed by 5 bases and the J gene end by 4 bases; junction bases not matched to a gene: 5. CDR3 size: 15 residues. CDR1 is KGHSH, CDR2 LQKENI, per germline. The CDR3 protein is CASSVGTGEYNEQFF. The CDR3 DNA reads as TGTGCCAGCTCAGTCGGGACAGGGGAGTACAATGAGCAGTTCTTC.

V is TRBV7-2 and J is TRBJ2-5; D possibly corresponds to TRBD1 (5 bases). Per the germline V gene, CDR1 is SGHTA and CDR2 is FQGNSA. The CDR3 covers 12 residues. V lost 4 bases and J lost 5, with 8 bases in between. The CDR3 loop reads CASSSDTETQYF. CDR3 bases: TGTGCCAGCAGCTCGGACACGGAGACCCAGTACTTC.

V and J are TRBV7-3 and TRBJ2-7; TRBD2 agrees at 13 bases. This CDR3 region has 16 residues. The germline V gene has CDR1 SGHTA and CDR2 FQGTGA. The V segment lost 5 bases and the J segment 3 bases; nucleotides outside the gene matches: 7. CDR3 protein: CASSLRLAGGYYEQYF. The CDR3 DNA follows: TGTGCCAGCAGCCTCCGACTAGCGGGAGGCTACTACGAGCAGTACTTC.

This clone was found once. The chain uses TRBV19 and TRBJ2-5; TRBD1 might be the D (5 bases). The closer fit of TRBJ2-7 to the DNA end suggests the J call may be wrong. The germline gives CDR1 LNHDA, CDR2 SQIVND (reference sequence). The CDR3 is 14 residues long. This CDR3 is CASSPDSRAYEQYF. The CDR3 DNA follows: TGTGCCAGTAGCCCCGACAGCCGAGCCTACGAGCAGTACTTC.

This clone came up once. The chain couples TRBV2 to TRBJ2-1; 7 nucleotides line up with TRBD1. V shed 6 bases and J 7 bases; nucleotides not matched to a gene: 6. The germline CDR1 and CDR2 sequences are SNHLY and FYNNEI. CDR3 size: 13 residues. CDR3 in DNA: TGTGCCAGCAGGATGACAGGGTGGAATGAGCAGTTCTTC. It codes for CASRMTGWNEQFF.

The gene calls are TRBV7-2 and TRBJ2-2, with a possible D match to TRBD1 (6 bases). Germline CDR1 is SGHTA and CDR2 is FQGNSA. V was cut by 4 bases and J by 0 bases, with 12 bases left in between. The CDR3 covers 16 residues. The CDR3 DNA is TGTGCCAGCAGCTCAAACAGGGCCGCGAACACCGGGGAGCTGTTTTTT. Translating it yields CASSSNRAANTGELFF.

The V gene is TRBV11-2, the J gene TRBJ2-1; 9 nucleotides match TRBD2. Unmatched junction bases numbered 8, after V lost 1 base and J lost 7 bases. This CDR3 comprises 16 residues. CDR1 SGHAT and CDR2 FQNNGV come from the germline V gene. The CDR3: CASSLVRGGRDNEQFF. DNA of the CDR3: TGTGCCAGCAGCTTAGTCCGAGGCGGGAGGGATAATGAGCAGTTCTTC.

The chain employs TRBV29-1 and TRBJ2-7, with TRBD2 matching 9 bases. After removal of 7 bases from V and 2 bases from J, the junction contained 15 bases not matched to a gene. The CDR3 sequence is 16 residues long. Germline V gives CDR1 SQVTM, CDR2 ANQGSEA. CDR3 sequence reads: CSALGDSGGSPYEQYF. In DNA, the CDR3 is TGCAGCGCCCTGGGGGATAGCGGGGGATCCCCCTACGAGCAGTACTTC.

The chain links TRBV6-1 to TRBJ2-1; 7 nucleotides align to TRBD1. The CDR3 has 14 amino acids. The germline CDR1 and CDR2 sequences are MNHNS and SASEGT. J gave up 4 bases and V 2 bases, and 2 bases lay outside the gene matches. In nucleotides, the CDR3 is TGTGCCAGCAGTGAAAACAGGGGATACAATGAGCAGTTCTTC. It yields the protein CASSENRGYNEQFF.

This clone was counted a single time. CDR3 DNA sequence: TGTGCCAGTAGTATCACCCGGGGTGGTGAGCAGTTCTTC. As protein: CASSITRGGEQFF. The chain combines TRBV19 with TRBJ2-1; tentative D call: TRBD2 (5 bases). Trimming stripped 3 bases from V and 9 bases from J, with 12 bases between. The CDR3 has 13 amino acids. The germline gives CDR1 LNHDA, CDR2 SQIVND (reference sequence).

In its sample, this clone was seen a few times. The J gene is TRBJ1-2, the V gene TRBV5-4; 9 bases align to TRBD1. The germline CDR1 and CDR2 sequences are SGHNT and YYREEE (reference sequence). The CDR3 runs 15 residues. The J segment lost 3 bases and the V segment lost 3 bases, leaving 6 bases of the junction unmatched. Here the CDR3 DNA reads TGTGCCAGCAGCTATCCGGGACAGGGTGACTATGGCTACACCTTC. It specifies CASSYPGQGDYGYTF.

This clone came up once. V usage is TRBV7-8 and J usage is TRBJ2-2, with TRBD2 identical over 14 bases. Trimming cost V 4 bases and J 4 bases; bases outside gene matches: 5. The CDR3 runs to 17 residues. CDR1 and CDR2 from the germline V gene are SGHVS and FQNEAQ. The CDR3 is CASSSGLAGVSTGELFF. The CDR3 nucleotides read TGTGCCAGCAGCTCGGGACTAGCGGGAGTGTCCACCGGGGAGCTGTTTTTT.

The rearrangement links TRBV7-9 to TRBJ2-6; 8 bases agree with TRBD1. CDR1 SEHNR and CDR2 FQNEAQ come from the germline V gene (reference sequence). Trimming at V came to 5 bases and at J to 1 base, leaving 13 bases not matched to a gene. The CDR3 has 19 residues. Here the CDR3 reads CASSHPSGQAVSGANVLTF. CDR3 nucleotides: TGTGCCAGCAGCCACCCTTCGGGACAGGCAGTTTCTGGGGCCAACGTCCTGACTTTC.

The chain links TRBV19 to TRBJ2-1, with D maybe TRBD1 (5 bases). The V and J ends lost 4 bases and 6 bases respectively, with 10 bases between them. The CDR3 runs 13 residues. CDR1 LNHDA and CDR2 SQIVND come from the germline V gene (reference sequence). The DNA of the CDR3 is TGTGCCAGTAGTACCGACAGATTCAATGAGCAGTTCTTC. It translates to CASSTDRFNEQFF.